The TCR beta chain described here comes from a study of monozygotic twins with inflammatory bowel disease (dated by TCRdb to about 2019). In terms of the full investigation: The full study comprised around 30 monozygotic twin pairs: nine German pairs (four IBD-concordant, five IBD-discordant) and 19 IBD-discordant Danish pairs. The search for disease-associated traits relied mainly on comparing, within discordant pairs, IBD patients with their genetically identical healthy co-twins. Each individual had, on average, about 151 000 unique TCRalpha sequences and 181 000 unique TCRbeta sequences available for analysis. Summary of the overall study and its limitations: The results gave no support for a single strong signal or clonotype linked to IBD. Repertoire similarity did not differ between concordant and discordant twins, which could be due to limited statistical power. TCRbeta repertoire diversity, by inverse Simpson index, was decreased in IBD patients compared with their healthy co-twins. The analysis was unable to tell apart different T cell subtypes. IBD patients shared fewer clonotypes with other individuals than healthy twins did, most markedly in patients showing signs of disease activity. Because patients received different immunosuppressive treatments, the repertoires may have picked up extra background noise and variability between individuals.

From each donor, a roughly 2.3 ml peripheral blood sample was collected into PAXgene tubes and stored at -80 degrees C. Total RNA was isolated from whole blood with the PAXgene blood miRNA kit on an automated QIAcube, without T cell sorting. Deep TCRalpha and TCRbeta repertoire profiling with unique molecular barcoding was performed on peripheral blood of monozygotic twin pairs concordant or discordant for inflammatory bowel disease. For every twin pair, smoking habits were documented, and each individual was categorised as a current, former or never smoker. The library was obtained by 5' RACE. Preparation of each TCR library used approximately 3,200 ng of total RNA. For each sample, cDNA was synthesized in eight separate reactions using SMARTScribe reverse transcriptase. Unique molecular identifiers containing a 6-nucleotide sample barcode were introduced through template switching during cDNA synthesis. Amplification of TCRalpha and TCRbeta cDNA involved two nested PCRs of approximately 16 and 10 cycles, and each PCR was followed by bead purification. Before amplification, the cDNA was treated with uracil DNA-glycosylase and purified using the QIAquick PCR purification kit. The second PCR was the step at which Illumina TruSeq-compatible adapters and sample-specific barcodes were added. Library quality and concentration were checked on TapeStation and Qubit, and libraries were pooled at about 5 ng each. Pooled libraries were sequenced on an Illumina HiSeq2500 single-index Rapid Run with 2 x 100 bp reads and custom sequencing primers. In the source study's methods: MiGEC version 1.2.6 was used for UMI-based consensus assembly, which corrected PCR and sequencing errors. MiXCR version 2.1.1 was used to carry out V(D)J alignment, clonotype assembly and CDR3 extraction. To normalise gene usage, clonotype sharing and MAIT/NKT TCR abundance, the analysis used the top 1000, 10 000 and 20 000 clonotypes per sample. Diversity was computed as the inverse Simpson index with the vegan R package after downsampling to 27 000 UMIs. Statistical testing used paired Mann-Whitney U tests on the discordant twin pairs and applied Benjamini-Hochberg correction for multiple testing. Based on TCRdb reprocessing of the reads, there is one entry per CDR3 protein sequence, and DNA is missing. The V and J calls and clone size come from TCRdb's table, not from the authors' own analysis. The sample table holds approximately 400,000 distinct CDR3 sequences. 2% to 2.5% of the sample belongs to the ten largest clones.

The cysteine opens and the phenylalanine closes a CDR3 of 16 amino acids. The entry carries no DNA sequence. CDR1 is given as KGHDR and CDR2 as SFDVKD, both from the germline V gene. About this clonotype itself: This clone's antigen is unknown.

The chain uses TRBV24-1 and TRBJ2-2; there is no DNA to check the TCRdb D call of TRBD2. This sequence was found in a human donor with ulcerative colitis or Crohn's disease, or a healthy co-twin of an affected twin (not recorded which). Sequencing was carried out using blood. Here the CDR3 is given as CATSDHGTRGPGELFF.